This passage covers 20 T cell receptor beta chains from one sample sequenced in a study of radiation and T cells in renal cell carcinoma. Using immunoSEQ multiplex PCR, the repertoire was profiled, and TCRdb retains in-frame clones only, with some absent. The table includes some 50,000 clones, roughly 83% detected once. Sample time point: baseline pretreatment blood. The treatment: 15 Gy SBRT to primary tumor, nephrectomy 4 weeks later. The sample consisted of blood, taken from a patient whose treatment included radiotherapy and nephrectomy. The receptor set was obtained from a woman aged 70-85 years with renal cell carcinoma.

This chain joins TRBV19 and TRBJ1-5; the D gene is possibly TRBD1 (6 bases). Trimming removed 7 bases at V and 5 bases at J, with 9 bases between. The CDR3 consists of 12 residues. CDR1 is LNHDA, CDR2 SQIVND, per germline (reference sequence). The CDR3 spells CASTGGDQPQHF. In DNA, the CDR3 is TGTGCCAGTACCGGGGGCGATCAGCCCCAGCATTTT.

This chain links TRBV5-6 with TRBJ1-2; D is undetermined. V was pared by 4 bases and J by 1 base, with 17 bases between. There are 16 residues in the CDR3. From germline, CDR1 is SGHDT and CDR2 YYEEEE. The CDR3 here is CASSPIPGPINYGYTF. The CDR3 DNA follows: TGTGCCAGCAGCCCCATACCGGGCCCGATTAACTATGGCTACACCTTC.

The rearrangement uses TRBV6-5 and TRBJ2-2, with unresolved D. The CDR3 sequence is 15 residues long. Germline V gives CDR1 MNHEY, CDR2 SVGAGI. V was trimmed by 0 bases and J by 2 bases, leaving 7 bases between them. CDR3 sequence reads: CASSYSGVNTGELFF. The CDR3 nucleotides read TGTGCCAGCAGTTACTCGGGCGTAAACACCGGGGAGCTGTTTTTT.

The chain joins TRBV5-4 to TRBJ2-5, with 16 bases identical to TRBD2. The V and J ends lost 3 bases and 5 bases, in that order; junction bases with no gene match: 7. The germline V gene encodes CDR1 SGHNT and CDR2 YYREEE (reference sequence). This CDR3 has 17 amino acids. This chain's CDR3 is CASSSGTSGGAGETQYF. The CDR3 DNA reads TGTGCCAGCAGCTCCGGGACTAGCGGGGGGGCCGGGGAGACCCAGTACTTC.

The chain recombines TRBV2 with TRBJ2-3; D gene ambiguous. Trimming pared 5 bases from V and 1 base from J, leaving 4 bases between. Per germline, CDR1 SNHLY and CDR2 FYNNEI. CDR3 length: 12 residues. For the CDR3, the DNA is TGTGCCAGCAGTCTTCGCACAGATACGCAGTATTTT. This encodes CASSLRTDTQYF. Complete variable domain (other parts from reference TRBV2 and TRBJ2-3): EPEVTQTPSHQVTQMGQEVILRCVPISNHLYFYWYRQILGQKVEFLVSFYNNEISEKSEIFDDQFSVERPDGSNFTLKIRSTKLEDSAMYFCASSLRTDTQYFGPGTRLTVL.

This clone showed up just once. This chain uses TRBV5-5 with TRBJ1-1; weak D call: TRBD1 (6 bases). This CDR3 spans 12 amino acids. The germline gives CDR1 SGHKS, CDR2 YYEKEE (reference sequence). The DNA for the CDR3 is TGTGCGTCTCGTAAACAGGGAGCCGAAGCTTTCTTT. Its translation: CASRKQGAEAFF.

The rearrangement uses TRBV2 and TRBJ1-2; D possibly corresponds to TRBD1 (6 bases). This CDR3 has 15 amino acids. Trimming removed 4 bases from V and 7 bases from J, with 19 bases in between. CDR1 SNHLY and CDR2 FYNNEI come from the germline V gene. The CDR3 is CASSAGQFWDRGYTF. CDR3 bases: TGTGCCAGCAGTGCAGGACAGTTCTGGGACCGTGGCTACACCTTC.

The chain is built from TRBV9 and TRBJ2-1; D unclear. There are 12 residues in the CDR3. Germline loops: CDR1 SGDLS, CDR2 YYNGEE. V dropped 4 bases and J dropped 9 bases, with 11 bases sitting between them. CDR3 protein: CASSQGNVEQFF. The CDR3 coding sequence is TGTGCCAGCAGCCAAGGGAATGTTGAGCAGTTCTTC.

The V call is TRBV19, the J call TRBJ2-7; TRBD1 matches at 8 bases. J lost 7 bases, V lost 5 bases, and 7 bases had no gene match. In germline, CDR1 is LNHDA, CDR2 SQIVND (reference sequence). The CDR3 has 13 amino acids. CDR3 amino acids: CASSQQGAREQYF. For the CDR3, the DNA is TGTGCCAGTAGTCAGCAGGGGGCGCGAGAGCAGTACTTC. Supplemented by reference TRBV19 and TRBJ2-7, the full variable domain reads DGGITQSPKYLFRKEGQNVTLSCEQNLNHDAMYWYRQDPGQGLRLIYYSQIVNDFQKGDIAEGYSVSREKKESFPLTVTSAQKNPTAFYLCASSQQGAREQYFGPGTRLTVT.

The chain links TRBV15 to TRBJ2-5, with D uncertain. Germline values: CDR1 LNHNV, CDR2 YYDKDF (reference sequence). The CDR3 sequence is 15 residues long. V was clipped by 0 bases and J by 5 bases, with 13 bases between them. This CDR3 reads CATSRDQVELETQYF. CDR3 coding DNA: TGTGCCACCAGCAGAGATCAGGTGGAGTTGGAGACCCAGTACTTC.

The V call is TRBV6-1, the J call TRBJ2-2; no definite D call. The CDR3 is 14 residues long. CDR1 and CDR2 (germline): MNHNS, SASEGT. V lost 2 bases, J lost 5 bases, and 9 bases lay in between. CDR3 amino acids: CASSEPGQTGELFF. CDR3 in DNA: TGTGCCAGCAGTGAACCGGGCCAAACCGGGGAGCTGTTTTTT.

Points on this clone: Other DNA sequences in this specimen translate into the identical CDR3. The V and J genes are TRBV6-5 and TRBJ2-7, with D tentatively TRBD1 (7 bases). This CDR3 spans 12 amino acids. Germline V gene lookup returns CDR1 MNHEY and CDR2 SVGAGI. Trimming removed 6 bases from V and 6 bases from J, with 12 bases in between. The CDR3, as DNA: TGTGCCAGCAGCCGACAGGGAGGCGAGCAGTACTTC. Protein product: CASSRQGGEQYF.

The genes are TRBV5-4 and TRBJ1-2, with no clear D. V dropped 2 bases and J dropped 2 bases, with 4 bases sitting between them. This CDR3 comprises 12 residues. Per germline, CDR1 SGHNT and CDR2 YYREEE (reference sequence). CDR3 sequence: CASSFGNYGYTF. CDR3 in DNA: TGTGCCAGCAGCTTTGGGAACTATGGCTACACCTTC.

The J gene is TRBJ2-7, the V gene TRBV7-8, with D tentatively TRBD2 (9 bases). V dropped 4 bases and J dropped 2 bases, with 27 bases sitting between them. In germline, CDR1 is SGHVS, CDR2 FQNEAQ. CDR3 length: 19 amino acids. The CDR3 loop is CASSSLAQGAGGPAYEQYF. CDR3 coding DNA: TGTGCCAGCAGCTCCCTAGCCCAGGGGGCGGGAGGGCCCGCCTACGAGCAGTACTTC.

The CDR3 coding sequence is TGTGCCATCAGCCCGGGACAGGGAATTGGGAACACTGAAGCTTTCTTT. Translating gives CAISPGQGIGNTEAFF. V and J are TRBV10-3 and TRBJ1-1; 9 bases align to TRBD1. The CDR3 has 16 amino acids. Germline CDR1 reads ENHRY; CDR2 reads SYGVKD. Trimming removed 6 bases from V and 1 base from J; junction bases left unmatched: 9.

This chain uses TRBV9 with TRBJ1-2; D is unresolved. This CDR3 is 16 amino acids long. V lost 4 bases, J lost 8 bases, and 24 bases lay in between. Germline CDR1 and CDR2: SGDLS and YYNGEE. The CDR3 loop is CASSQDSWVGAPGYTF. CDR3 nucleotide sequence: TGTGCCAGCAGCCAAGATTCTTGGGTGGGTGCTCCCGGCTACACCTTC. Full variable domain (rest looked up from reference TRBV9 and TRBJ1-2): DSGVTQTPKHLITATGQRVTLRCSPRSGDLSVYWYQQSLDQGLQFLIQYYNGEERAKGNILERFSAQQFPDLHSELNLSSLELGDSALYFCASSQDSWVGAPGYTFGSGTRLTVV.

The count of this clone is one. The chain couples TRBV5-4 to TRBJ2-2; TRBD2 is a possible D gene (5 bases). The CDR3 sequence is 15 residues long. V lost 3 bases and J lost 7, with 16 bases in between. CDR1 SGHNT and CDR2 YYREEE come from the germline V gene (reference sequence). The CDR3 DNA sequence: TGTGCCAGCAGCTCCCGGACTCGTCTTGACGGGGAGCTGTTTTTT. Amino acids: CASSSRTRLDGELFF.

The chain links TRBV7-2 to TRBJ1-6; D call uncertain. The V end lost 5 bases, the J end lost 6 bases, and 8 bases lay between the germline ends. The CDR3 is made up of 13 amino acids. Germline assignment: CDR1 SGHTA and CDR2 FQGNSA. CDR3 bases: TGTGCCAGCAGCCCGCAGGTTAATTCACCCCTCCACTTT. This gives the protein CASSPQVNSPLHF.

CDR3 sequence (DNA): TGTGCCACCAGCAGAGATCTTGGGGGGACTGTTAGCTCCTACGAGCAGTACTTC. Residues: CATSRDLGGTVSSYEQYF. The chain uses TRBV15 and TRBJ2-7, with a tentative D call TRBD2 (6 bases). Germline values: CDR1 LNHNV, CDR2 YYDKDF (reference sequence). Trimming removed 0 bases at V and 0 bases at J, with 18 bases between. The CDR3 runs to 18 residues.

The chain employs TRBV6-1 and TRBJ1-2; D gene ambiguous. V shed 1 base and J shed 7 bases, with 13 bases lying between them. The CDR3 is made up of 14 amino acids. Germline assignment: CDR1 MNHNS and CDR2 SASEGT. CDR3 in DNA: TGTGCCAGCAGTGAAGGGACCTTATTGGGTGGCTACACCTTC. The encoded protein is CASSEGTLLGGYTF.